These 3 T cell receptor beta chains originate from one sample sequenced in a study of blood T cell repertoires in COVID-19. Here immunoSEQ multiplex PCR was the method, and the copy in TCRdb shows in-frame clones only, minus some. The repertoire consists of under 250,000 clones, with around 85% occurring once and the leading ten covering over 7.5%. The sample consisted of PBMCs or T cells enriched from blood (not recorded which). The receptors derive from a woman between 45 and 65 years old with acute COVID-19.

The CDR3 bases are TGCAGCGTCGCCACAGTCTCCTACGAGCAGTACTTC. This gives the protein CSVATVSYEQYF. J is TRBJ2-7 and V is TRBV29-1; D is unclear. CDR3 length equals 12 residues. CDR1 is SQVTM, CDR2 ANQGSEA, per germline. The V and J ends lost 6 bases and 0 bases respectively, with 9 bases between them.

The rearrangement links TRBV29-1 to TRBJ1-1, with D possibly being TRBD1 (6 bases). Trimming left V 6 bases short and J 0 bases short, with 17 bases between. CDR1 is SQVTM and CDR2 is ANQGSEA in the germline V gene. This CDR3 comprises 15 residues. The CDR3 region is CSVHGQSTLNTEAFF. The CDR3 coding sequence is TGCAGCGTCCACGGACAGTCGACTCTGAACACTGAAGCTTTCTTT.

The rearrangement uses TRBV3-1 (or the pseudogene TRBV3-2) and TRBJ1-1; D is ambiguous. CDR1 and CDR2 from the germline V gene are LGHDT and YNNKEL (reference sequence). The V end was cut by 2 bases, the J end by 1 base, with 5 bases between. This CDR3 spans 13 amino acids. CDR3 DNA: TGTGCCAGCAGCCAATACAAGAACACTGAAGCTTTCTTT. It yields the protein CASSQYKNTEAFF.